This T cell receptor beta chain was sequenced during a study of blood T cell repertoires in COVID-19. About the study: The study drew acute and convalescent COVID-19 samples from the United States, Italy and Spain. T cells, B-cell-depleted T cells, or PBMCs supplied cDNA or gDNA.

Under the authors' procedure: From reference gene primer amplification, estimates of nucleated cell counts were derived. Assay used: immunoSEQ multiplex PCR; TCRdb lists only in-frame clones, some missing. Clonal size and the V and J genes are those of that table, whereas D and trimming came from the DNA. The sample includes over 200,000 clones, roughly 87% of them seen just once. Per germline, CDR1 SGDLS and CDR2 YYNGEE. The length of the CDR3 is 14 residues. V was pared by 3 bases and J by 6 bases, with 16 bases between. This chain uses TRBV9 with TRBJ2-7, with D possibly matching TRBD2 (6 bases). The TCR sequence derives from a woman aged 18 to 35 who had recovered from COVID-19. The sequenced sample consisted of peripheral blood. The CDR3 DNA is TGTGCCAGCAGCGCTGCCGCGGAGGGAGGCGAGCAGTACTTC. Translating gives CASSAAAEGGEQYF.